What follows are 9 T cell receptor beta chains derived from one specimen sequenced in a study of OX40 agonist ivuxolimab in advanced cancers. Produced via immunoSEQ multiplex PCR; TCRdb's table is partial and in-frame only. The sample contains some 57,000 clones, around 93% of which appear only once. The starting material was CD4+ or CD8+ T cells sorted from blood, obtained in a trial of the OX40 agonist ivuxolimab. All receptors come from an adult with an advanced solid tumor such as melanoma, head and neck, liver or kidney cancer.

The chain joins TRBV9 to TRBJ2-1; 11 nucleotides match TRBD2. Trimming removed 0 bases from V and 1 base from J; junction bases left unmatched: 3. The CDR3 totals 17 residues. CDR1 and CDR2 (germline): SGDLS, YYNGEE. The CDR3 sequence is CASSVATSGRSYNEQFF. The DNA of the CDR3 is TGTGCCAGCAGCGTAGCTACTAGCGGGAGATCCTACAATGAGCAGTTCTTC.

There are a few counts of this clone. V and J are TRBV5-1 and TRBJ2-5; D is unclear. Trimming took 0 bases from V and 5 from J, leaving 11 bases between them. In germline, CDR1 is SGHRS, CDR2 YFSETQ. The CDR3 totals 14 residues. This CDR3 reads CASSLEATWETQYF. The DNA for the CDR3 is TGCGCCAGCAGCTTGGAGGCCACCTGGGAGACCCAGTACTTC.

This clone has just one count. The rearrangement links TRBV19 to TRBJ1-2, with D tentatively TRBD1 (5 bases). The germline V gene has CDR1 LNHDA and CDR2 SQIVND (reference sequence). Trimming stripped 6 bases from V and 2 bases from J, with 19 bases between. The CDR3 contains 16 residues. The chain's CDR3 is CASSPPGTRQNYGYTF. In DNA form, the CDR3 reads TGTGCCAGTAGCCCCCCCGGGACGCGACAGAACTATGGCTACACCTTC.

V usage is TRBV28 and J usage is TRBJ2-2; D not resolved. CDR1 is MDHEN and CDR2 is SYDVKM in the germline V gene. CDR3 size: 13 residues. Deletions cut 5 bases from V and 3 bases from J, with 7 bases between. CDR3 loop: CASSPLDTGELFF. The CDR3 DNA follows: TGTGCCAGCAGTCCCCTCGACACCGGGGAGCTGTTTTTT. Together with reference TRBV28 and TRBJ2-2, the CDR3 gives the full variable domain: DVKVTQSSRYLVKRTGEKVFLECVQDMDHENMFWYRQDPGLGLRLIYFSYDVKMKEKGDIPEGYSVSREKKERFSLILESASTNQTSMYLCASSPLDTGELFFGEGSRLTVL.

Comment on this clone: Its ends do not fully match the called genes, so a read error is possible. V usage is TRBV27 and J usage is TRBJ2-4, with D perhaps assigned TRBD1 or TRBD2 (6 bases each). The CDR3 sequence is 16 residues long. The V gene's germline CDR1 is MNHEY and CDR2 SMNVEV (reference sequence). The CDR3, as DNA: TGTGCCAGCAGTATATCACCGGGGGCAGCCAAAAACATTCAGTACTTC. Encoded protein: CASSISPGAAKNIQYF.

V usage is TRBV7-9 and J usage is TRBJ2-2, with D tentatively TRBD1 (6 bases). CDR3 length: 16 amino acids. Germline lookup yields CDR1 SEHNR and CDR2 FQNEAQ (reference sequence). The V gene lost 6 bases and the J gene lost 4 bases, with 18 bases spanning the gap. CDR3 sequence reads: CASRKDRSASTGELFF. CDR3 sequence (DNA): TGTGCCAGCAGGAAAGACAGGTCGGCGAGCACCGGGGAGCTGTTTTTT.

The gene calls are TRBV28 and TRBJ1-1; the D is unclear. CDR1 MDHEN and CDR2 SYDVKM come from the germline V gene. The V end was cut by 7 bases, the J end by 1 base, with 16 bases between. The CDR3 has 15 amino acids. This CDR3 reads CASTGSEARNTEAFF. CDR3 nucleotides: TGTGCCAGCACGGGCTCCGAGGCTAGGAACACTGAAGCTTTCTTT.

CDR3 residues: CASSLGLSSYEQYF. The CDR3 region has the DNA TGTGCCAGCAGCCTGGGGCTATCTTCCTACGAGCAGTACTTC. The chain is built from TRBV11-1 and TRBJ2-7; maybe TRBD1 (5 bases). CDR1 SGHAT and CDR2 FQDESV come from the germline V gene (reference sequence). The V end was cut by 5 bases, the J end by 1 base, with 12 bases between. CDR3 length: 14 residues.

The chain couples TRBV28 to TRBJ2-6; unclear D gene. Germline V gene data show CDR1 as MDHEN and CDR2 as SYDVKM. This CDR3 is 14 amino acids long. The ends were cut back, 6 bases at V and 0 bases at J, with 6 bases in the middle. The CDR3 is CASRVFSGANVLTF. The CDR3 DNA sequence: TGTGCCAGCAGGGTCTTCTCTGGGGCCAACGTCCTGACTTTC.